This T cell receptor beta chain was identified during a study of shared clonotypes between healthy human individuals. CDR3 size: 19 residues. Germline CDR1 is MNHNS and CDR2 is SASEGT. Unmatched junction bases numbered 12, after V lost 4 bases and J lost 0 bases. CD45RO negativity and positive selection for CCR7 defined naive CD8 cells, a population that excluded terminally differentiated effector memory CD45RA+ cells. Clones were read by immunoSEQ multiplex PCR, and TCRdb kept only the in-frame ones, dropping some. Here the sample spans just over 2,000,000 clones, about 95% being singletons. The V call is TRBV6-1, the J call TRBJ2-2; TRBD2 matches at 9 bases. Sequences were obtained from naive CD8+ T cells sorted from blood. The clonotype was recovered from a man aged 18-30 years in good health. The CDR3 region has the DNA TGTGCCAGCAGTGCATTAGACCGCGGGGGGGCACCGAACACCGGGGAGCTGTTTTTT. Translation: CASSALDRGGAPNTGELFF.